This T cell receptor (beta chain) was observed in a study of glioma-infiltrating T cells after dendritic cell vaccination. At the level of the study: Samples are from glioblastoma patients in Phase I and II dendritic cell vaccine trials. Three intradermal dendritic cell vaccine injections were given every two weeks.

The time point was: after dendritic cell vaccination, including at tumor progression/relapse. PBMC were collected before vaccination, two weeks after the third vaccination, and at progression. The primer mix had 60 V beta and 13 J beta primers. Generated by immunoSEQ multiplex PCR, the TCRdb table keeps only in-frame clones and is missing some. This sample yields about 65,000 clones, of which more than 75% are seen a single time; around a tenth belongs to the top ten. This CDR3 is built from 16 residues. V was trimmed by 0 bases and J by 1 base, leaving 12 bases between them. Germline CDR1 SGHTS, CDR2 YDEGEE.

The sample consisted of blood, taken after dendritic cell vaccination. The rearrangement uses TRBV5-8 and TRBJ2-3; D call uncertain. The sequence derives from a human donor with glioblastoma. CDR3 coding DNA: TGTGCCAGCAGCTTGGTCGGCGGTTTAGGCACAGATACGCAGTATTTT. Translating gives CASSLVGGLGTDTQYF. The full variable domain, its missing parts supplied by reference TRBV5-8 and TRBJ2-3, is EAGVTQSPTHLIKTRGQQATLRCSPISGHTSVYWYQQALGLGLQFLLWYDEGEERNRGNFPPRFSGRQFPNYSSELNVNALELEDSALYLCASSLVGGLGTDTQYFGPGTRLTVL.